The 8 T cell receptor beta chains below come from one sample, sequenced in a study of T cells in Graves' hyperthyroidism and ophthalmopathy. What was amplified from RNA transcripts were TCR beta CDR3 regions. First-round RT-PCR of the TCR CDR3 relied on the HTBI primer set. TCRdb redid the calling of the multiplex PCR reads with MiXCR, one entry per CDR3 protein. The repertoire consists of roughly 560,000 distinct CDR3 sequences, with around 15% occurring once and the leading ten covering around 4%. The sample taken for sequencing was blood. The receptors derive from a woman aged 40 to 50 with Graves' ophthalmopathy.

Many counts were recorded for this clonotype. CDR3 bases: TGTGCCATCAGGGACCGGGATACCTACGAGCAGTACTTC. This gives the protein CAIRDRDTYEQYF. V and J are TRBV10-3 and TRBJ2-7, with a tentative D call TRBD2 (5 bases). V lost 6 bases and J lost 2, with 11 bases in between. CDR3 length: 13 residues. From germline, CDR1 is ENHRY and CDR2 SYGVKD.

This clonotype was observed a handful of times. This chain connects TRBV19 to TRBJ1-2; the D gene is possibly TRBD1 (5 bases). Trimming cost V 3 bases and J 2 bases, with 16 bases left between them. This CDR3 contains 16 residues. Germline-derived CDR1 and CDR2 are LNHDA and SQIVND (reference sequence). The CDR3 DNA reads TGTGCCAGTAGTATCCGCCGGGGGAGGGGCAACTATGGCTACACCTTC. Its protein is CASSIRRGRGNYGYTF. Full variable domain (missing parts from reference TRBV19 and TRBJ1-2): DGGITQSPKYLFRKEGQNVTLSCEQNLNHDAMYWYRQDPGQGLRLIYYSQIVNDFQKGDIAEGYSVSREKKESFPLTVTSAQKNPTAFYLCASSIRRGRGNYGYTFGSGTRLTVV.

This clonotype was picked up many times. V and J are TRBV15 and TRBJ2-7; the match to TRBD1 covers 11 bases. With 1 base clipped from V and 3 bases from J, the junction kept 5 bases outside the gene matches. The CDR3 is made up of 16 amino acids. The germline V gene encodes CDR1 LNHNV and CDR2 YYDKDF (reference sequence). DNA of the CDR3: TGTGCCACCAGCAGAGGCCTTGGGACAGGGGGCTACGAGCAGTACTTC. Translation: CATSRGLGTGGYEQYF.

This clonotype was detected many times. The V gene is TRBV30, the J gene TRBJ1-1; D not certain. Germline V gene data show CDR1 as GTSNPN and CDR2 as SVGIG (reference sequence). Trimming left V 4 bases short and J 3 bases short, with 12 bases between. This CDR3 contains 13 residues. The CDR3 protein is CAWTPSVYTEAFF. The CDR3 region has the DNA TGTGCCTGGACTCCGTCGGTCTACACTGAAGCTTTCTTT.

Regarding this clonotype: Just one base apart from a much larger clone, this may be a read error. J is TRBJ1-5 and V is TRBV12-3 or TRBV12-4, with D maybe TRBD1 (5 bases). This CDR3 comprises 12 residues. V was clipped by 6 bases and J by 9 bases, with 12 bases between them. CDR3: CASRDGQGPQHF. The CDR3 DNA follows: TGTGCCAGCAGGGACGGTCAGGGGCCCCAGCATTTT.

This clonotype showed up many times. At one end, the junction sequence differs from germline, possibly due to a read error. The rearrangement links TRBV6-2 or TRBV6-3 to TRBJ2-7; D is tentatively TRBD1 or TRBD2 (5 bases each). CDR1 MNHEY and CDR2 SVGEGT come from the germline V gene. This CDR3 comprises 16 residues. DNA of the CDR3: TGTGTCAGCAGTTATCCGGTCGGGACCGGGACCTACGAGCAGTACTTC. Its protein product is CVSSYPVGTGTYEQYF.

This clonotype appeared many times. This chain uses TRBV6-1 with TRBJ2-7, with 8 bases that match TRBD1. Trimming at V came to 5 bases and at J to 3 bases, leaving 6 bases not matched to a gene. The CDR3 spans 14 residues. CDR1 is MNHNS and CDR2 is SASEGT in the germline V gene. CDR3 bases: TGTGCCAGCAGTCATGGACAGGGTTTCTACGAGCAGTACTTC. This translates into CASSHGQGFYEQYF.

This clonotype was counted ten times or more. The chain couples TRBV12-5 to TRBJ1-1, with D hard to call. Germline V gives CDR1 LGHNT, CDR2 FRNRAP. This CDR3 has 15 amino acids. V dropped 0 bases and J dropped 1 base, with 9 bases sitting between them. CDR3 in DNA: TGTGCTAGTGGTTTGGTAGAGGACTGGAACACTGAAGCTTTCTTT. Amino acids: CASGLVEDWNTEAFF. The variable domain in full, completed from reference TRBV12-5 and TRBJ1-1, reads DARVTQTPRHKVTEMGQEVTMRCQPILGHNTVFWYRQTMMQGLELLAYFRNRAPLDDSGMPKDRFSAEMPDATLATLKIQPSEPRDSAVYFCASGLVEDWNTEAFFGQGTRLTVV.